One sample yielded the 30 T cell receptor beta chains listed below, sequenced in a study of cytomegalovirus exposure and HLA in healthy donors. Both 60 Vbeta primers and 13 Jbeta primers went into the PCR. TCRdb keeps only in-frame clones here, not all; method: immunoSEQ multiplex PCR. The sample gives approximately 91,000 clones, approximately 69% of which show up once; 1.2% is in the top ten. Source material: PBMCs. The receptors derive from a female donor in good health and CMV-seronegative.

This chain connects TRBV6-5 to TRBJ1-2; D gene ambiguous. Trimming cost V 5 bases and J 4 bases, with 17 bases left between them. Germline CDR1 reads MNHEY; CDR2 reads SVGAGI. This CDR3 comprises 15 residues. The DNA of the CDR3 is TGTGCCAGCAGTAAAGAGGCCGCCTTAGTCTATGGCTACACCTTC. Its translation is CASSKEAALVYGYTF.

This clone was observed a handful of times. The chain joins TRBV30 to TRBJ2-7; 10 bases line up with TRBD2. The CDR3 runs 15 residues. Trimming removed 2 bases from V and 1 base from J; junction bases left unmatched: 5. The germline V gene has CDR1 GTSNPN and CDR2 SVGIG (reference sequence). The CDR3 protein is CAWSPLAGVSYEQYF. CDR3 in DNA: TGTGCCTGGAGTCCCCTAGCGGGAGTTTCCTACGAGCAGTACTTC. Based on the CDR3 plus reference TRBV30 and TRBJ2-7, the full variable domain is SQTIHQWPATLVQPVGSPLSLECTVEGTSNPNLYWYRQAAGRGLQLLFYSVGIGQISSEVPQNLSASRPQDRQFILSSKKLLLSDSGFYLCAWSPLAGVSYEQYFGPGTRLTVT.

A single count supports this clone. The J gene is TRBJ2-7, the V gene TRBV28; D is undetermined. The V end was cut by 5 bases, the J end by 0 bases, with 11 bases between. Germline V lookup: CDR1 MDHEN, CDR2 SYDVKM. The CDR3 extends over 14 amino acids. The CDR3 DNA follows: TGTGCCAGCAGTCCCCAGGCTAACTCCTACGAGCAGTACTTC. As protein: CASSPQANSYEQYF. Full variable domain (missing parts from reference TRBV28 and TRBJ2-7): DVKVTQSSRYLVKRTGEKVFLECVQDMDHENMFWYRQDPGLGLRLIYFSYDVKMKEKGDIPEGYSVSREKKERFSLILESASTNQTSMYLCASSPQANSYEQYFGPGTRLTVT.

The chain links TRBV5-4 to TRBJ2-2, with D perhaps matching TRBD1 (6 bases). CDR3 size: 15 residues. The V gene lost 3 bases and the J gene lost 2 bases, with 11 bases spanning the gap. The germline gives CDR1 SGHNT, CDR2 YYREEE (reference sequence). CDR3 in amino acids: CASSSRGLNTGELFF. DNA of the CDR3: TGTGCCAGCAGCTCCAGGGGTCTAAACACCGGGGAGCTGTTTTTT.

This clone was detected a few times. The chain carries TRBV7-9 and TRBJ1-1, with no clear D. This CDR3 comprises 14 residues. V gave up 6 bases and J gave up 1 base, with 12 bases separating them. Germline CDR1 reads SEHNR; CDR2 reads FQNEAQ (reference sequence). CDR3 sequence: CASRFGAENTEAFF. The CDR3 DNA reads TGTGCCAGCAGATTTGGTGCAGAGAACACTGAAGCTTTCTTT.

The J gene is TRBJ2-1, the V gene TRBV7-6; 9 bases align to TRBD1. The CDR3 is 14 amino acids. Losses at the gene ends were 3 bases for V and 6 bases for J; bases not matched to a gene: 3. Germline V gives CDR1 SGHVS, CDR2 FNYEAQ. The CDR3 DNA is TGTGCCAGCAGCTTGCCGACAGGGGGCAATGAGCAGTTCTTC. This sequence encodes CASSLPTGGNEQFF.

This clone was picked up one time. CDR3 loop: CASSLGQLNTEAFF. The CDR3 coding sequence is TGTGCCAGTAGTTTAGGACAGCTGAACACTGAAGCTTTCTTT. The chain has TRBV19 and TRBJ1-1, with D maybe TRBD1 (6 bases). V gave up 5 bases and J gave up 0 bases, with 10 bases separating them. The CDR3 consists of 14 residues. CDR1 and CDR2 from the germline V gene are LNHDA and SQIVND (reference sequence).

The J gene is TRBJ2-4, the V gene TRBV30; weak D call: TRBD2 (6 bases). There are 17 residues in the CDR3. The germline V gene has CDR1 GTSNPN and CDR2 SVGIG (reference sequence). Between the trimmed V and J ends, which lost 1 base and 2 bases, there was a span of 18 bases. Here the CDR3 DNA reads TGTGCCTGGAGTGCGCTTGTGGGGGGAGTAACCAAAAACATTCAGTACTTC. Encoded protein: CAWSALVGGVTKNIQYF. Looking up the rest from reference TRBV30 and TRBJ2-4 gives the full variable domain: SQTIHQWPATLVQPVGSPLSLECTVEGTSNPNLYWYRQAAGRGLQLLFYSVGIGQISSEVPQNLSASRPQDRQFILSSKKLLLSDSGFYLCAWSALVGGVTKNIQYFGAGTRLSVL.

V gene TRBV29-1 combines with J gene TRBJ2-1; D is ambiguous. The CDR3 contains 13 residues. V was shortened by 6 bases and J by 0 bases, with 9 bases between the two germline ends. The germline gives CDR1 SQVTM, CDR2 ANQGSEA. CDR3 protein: CSVFPSSYNEQFF. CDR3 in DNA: TGCAGCGTGTTCCCCAGCTCCTACAATGAGCAGTTCTTC.

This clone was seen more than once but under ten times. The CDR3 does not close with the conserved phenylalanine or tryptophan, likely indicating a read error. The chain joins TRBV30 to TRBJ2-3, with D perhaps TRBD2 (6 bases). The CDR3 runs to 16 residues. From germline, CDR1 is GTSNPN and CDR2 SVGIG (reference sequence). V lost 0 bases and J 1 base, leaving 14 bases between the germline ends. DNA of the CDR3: TGTGCCTGGAGTGTATTGGCGGGGCCCCGCACAGATACGCAGTATTTG. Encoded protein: CAWSVLAGPRTDTQYL.

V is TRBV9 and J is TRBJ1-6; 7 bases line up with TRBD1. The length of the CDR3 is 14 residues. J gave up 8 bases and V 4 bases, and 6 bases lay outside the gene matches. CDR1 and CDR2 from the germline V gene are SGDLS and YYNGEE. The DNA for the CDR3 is TGTGCCAGCAGCCCTCATACAGGGGATTCACCCCTCCACTTT. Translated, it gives CASSPHTGDSPLHF.

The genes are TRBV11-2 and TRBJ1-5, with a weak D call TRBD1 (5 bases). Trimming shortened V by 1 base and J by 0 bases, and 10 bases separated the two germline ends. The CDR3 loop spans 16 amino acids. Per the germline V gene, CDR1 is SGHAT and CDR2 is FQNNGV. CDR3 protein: CASSLGRDFSNQPQHF. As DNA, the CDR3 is TGTGCCAGCAGCTTAGGGAGGGACTTTAGCAATCAGCCCCAGCATTTT.

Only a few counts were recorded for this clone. DNA of the CDR3: TGTGCCAGCAGCTTCCCTCTGACTGGAGTGAACAATGAGCAGTTCTTC. Translation: CASSFPLTGVNNEQFF. This chain joins TRBV7-2 and TRBJ2-1; D not certain. In germline, CDR1 is SGHTA, CDR2 FQGNSA. The CDR3 covers 16 residues. V was shortened by 3 bases and J by 5 bases, with 17 bases between the two germline ends.

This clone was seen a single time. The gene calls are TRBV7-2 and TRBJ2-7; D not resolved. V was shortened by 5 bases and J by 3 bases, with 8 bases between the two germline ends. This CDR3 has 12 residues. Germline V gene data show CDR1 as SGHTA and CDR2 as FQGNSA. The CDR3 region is CASSPPSYEQYF. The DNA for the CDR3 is TGTGCCAGCAGCCCCCCTAGCTACGAGCAGTACTTC.

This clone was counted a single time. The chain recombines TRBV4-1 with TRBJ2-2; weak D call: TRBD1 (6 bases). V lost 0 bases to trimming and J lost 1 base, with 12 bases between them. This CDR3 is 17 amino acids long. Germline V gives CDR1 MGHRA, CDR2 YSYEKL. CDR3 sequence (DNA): TGCGCCAGCAGCCAAGAGAGGGGGACCATGAACACCGGGGAGCTGTTTTTT. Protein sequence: CASSQERGTMNTGELFF.

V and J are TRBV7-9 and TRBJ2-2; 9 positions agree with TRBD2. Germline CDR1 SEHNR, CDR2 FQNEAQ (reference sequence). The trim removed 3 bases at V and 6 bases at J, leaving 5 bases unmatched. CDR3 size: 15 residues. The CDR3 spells CASSLGLAGSGELFF. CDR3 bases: TGTGCCAGCAGCTTGGGACTAGCTGGTTCCGGGGAGCTGTTTTTT.

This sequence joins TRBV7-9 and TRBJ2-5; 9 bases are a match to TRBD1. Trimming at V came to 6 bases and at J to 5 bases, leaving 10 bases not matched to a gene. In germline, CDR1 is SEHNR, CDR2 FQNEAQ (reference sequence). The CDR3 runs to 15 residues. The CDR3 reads CASRQQGAGGETQYF. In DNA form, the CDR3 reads TGTGCCAGCAGACAACAGGGGGCGGGCGGGGAGACCCAGTACTTC.

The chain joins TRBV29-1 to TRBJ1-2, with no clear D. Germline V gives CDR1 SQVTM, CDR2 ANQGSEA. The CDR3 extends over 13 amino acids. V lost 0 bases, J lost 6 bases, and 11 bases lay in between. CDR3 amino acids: CSVEDGESDGYTF. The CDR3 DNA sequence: TGCAGCGTTGAAGACGGGGAGTCAGATGGCTACACCTTC.

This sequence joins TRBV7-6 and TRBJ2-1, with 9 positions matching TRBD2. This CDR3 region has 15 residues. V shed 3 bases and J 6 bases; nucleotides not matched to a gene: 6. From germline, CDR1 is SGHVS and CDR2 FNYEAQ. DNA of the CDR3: TGTGCCAGCAGCTTCTTGGCGGGAGGGCCCAATGAGCAGTTCTTC. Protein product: CASSFLAGGPNEQFF.

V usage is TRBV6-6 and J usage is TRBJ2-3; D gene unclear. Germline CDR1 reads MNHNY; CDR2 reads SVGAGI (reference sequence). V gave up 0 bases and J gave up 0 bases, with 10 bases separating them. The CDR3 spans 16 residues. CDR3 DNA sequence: TGTGCCAGCAGTTACTCTTGGGCTTTTAGCACAGATACGCAGTATTTT. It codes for CASSYSWAFSTDTQYF.

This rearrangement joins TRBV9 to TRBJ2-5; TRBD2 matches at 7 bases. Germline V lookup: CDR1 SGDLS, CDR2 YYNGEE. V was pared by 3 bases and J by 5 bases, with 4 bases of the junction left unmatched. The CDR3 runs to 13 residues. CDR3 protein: CASSAGRGETQYF. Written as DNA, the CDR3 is TGTGCCAGCAGCGCGGGGCGGGGGGAGACCCAGTACTTC.

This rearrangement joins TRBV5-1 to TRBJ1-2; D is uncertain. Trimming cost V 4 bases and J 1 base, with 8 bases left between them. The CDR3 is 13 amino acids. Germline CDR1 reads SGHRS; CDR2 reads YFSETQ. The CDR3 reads CASSSGSNYGYTF. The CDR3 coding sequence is TGCGCCAGCAGCAGCGGAAGTAACTATGGCTACACCTTC.

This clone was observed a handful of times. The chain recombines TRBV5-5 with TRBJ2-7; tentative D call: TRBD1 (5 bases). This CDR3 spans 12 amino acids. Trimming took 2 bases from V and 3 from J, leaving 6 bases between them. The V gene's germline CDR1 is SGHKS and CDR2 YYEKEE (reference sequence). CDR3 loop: CASSLGDYEQYF. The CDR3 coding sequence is TGTGCCAGCAGCTTAGGGGACTACGAGCAGTACTTC.

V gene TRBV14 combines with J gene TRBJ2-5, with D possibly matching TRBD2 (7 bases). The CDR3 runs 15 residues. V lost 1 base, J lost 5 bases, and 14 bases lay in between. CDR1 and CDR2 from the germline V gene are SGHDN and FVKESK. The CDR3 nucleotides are TGTGCCAGCAGCCAAGCGGGGGGCCTTGCGGAGACCCAGTACTTC. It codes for CASSQAGGLAETQYF.

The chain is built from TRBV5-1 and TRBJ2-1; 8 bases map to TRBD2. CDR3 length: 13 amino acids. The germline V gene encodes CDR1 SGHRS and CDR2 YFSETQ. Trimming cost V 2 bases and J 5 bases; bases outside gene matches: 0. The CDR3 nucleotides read TGCGCCAGCAGCTTTAGCGGGGACAATGAGCAGTTCTTC. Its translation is CASSFSGDNEQFF.

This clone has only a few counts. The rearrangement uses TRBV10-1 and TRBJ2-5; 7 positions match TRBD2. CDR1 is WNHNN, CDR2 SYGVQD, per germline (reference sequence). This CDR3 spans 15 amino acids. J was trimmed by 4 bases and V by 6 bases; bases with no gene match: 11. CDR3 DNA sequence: TGCGCCAGCAGGAAAACCTTGACTAGCCCAGAGACCCAGTACTTC. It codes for CASRKTLTSPETQYF.

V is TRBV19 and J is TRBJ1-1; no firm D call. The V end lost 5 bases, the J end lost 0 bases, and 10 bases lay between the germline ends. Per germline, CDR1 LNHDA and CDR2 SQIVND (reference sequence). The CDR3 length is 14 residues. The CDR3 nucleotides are TGTGCCAGTAGTTTTTGGACTGTGAACACTGAAGCTTTCTTT. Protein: CASSFWTVNTEAFF.

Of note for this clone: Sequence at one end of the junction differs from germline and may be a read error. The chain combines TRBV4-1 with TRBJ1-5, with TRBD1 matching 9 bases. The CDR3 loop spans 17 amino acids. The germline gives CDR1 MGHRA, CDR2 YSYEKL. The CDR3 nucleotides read TGCGTCAGCAGCCAAGCCCTGGGACAGGGTGGCAATCAGCCCCAGCATTTT. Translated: CVSSQALGQGGNQPQHF.

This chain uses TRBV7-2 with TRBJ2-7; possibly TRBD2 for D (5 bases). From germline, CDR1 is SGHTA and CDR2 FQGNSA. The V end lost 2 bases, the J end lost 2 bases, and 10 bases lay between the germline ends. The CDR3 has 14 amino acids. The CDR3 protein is CASSLTGYPYEQYF. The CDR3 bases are TGTGCCAGCAGCTTAACGGGATACCCCTACGAGCAGTACTTC. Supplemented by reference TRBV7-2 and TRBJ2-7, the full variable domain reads GAGVSQSPSNKVTEKGKDVELRCDPISGHTALYWYRQSLGQGLEFLIYFQGNSAPDKSGLPSDRFSAERTGGSVSTLTIQRTQQEDSAVYLCASSLTGYPYEQYFGPGTRLTVT.

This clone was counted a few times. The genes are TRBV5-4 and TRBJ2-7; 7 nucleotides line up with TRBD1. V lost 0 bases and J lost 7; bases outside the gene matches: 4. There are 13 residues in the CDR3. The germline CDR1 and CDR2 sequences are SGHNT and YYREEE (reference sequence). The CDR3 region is CASSLGGGWEQYF. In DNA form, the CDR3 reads TGTGCCAGCAGCTTGGGAGGGGGCTGGGAGCAGTACTTC.